This T cell receptor (beta chain) emerged from a study of identical twins. Germline assignment: CDR1 SGHTA and CDR2 FQGNSA. This CDR3 is built from 15 residues. Losses at the gene ends were 5 bases for V and 5 bases for J; bases not matched to a gene: 11. This clonotype was counted between two and nine times. Using its own MiXCR run on the 5' RACE reads, TCRdb lists one record per CDR3 protein. The sample includes 690,000 or so distinct CDR3 sequences, about 9.4% of them seen just once. These data are also associated with another study on yellow fever vaccine responses in identical twins. That study adds: Twins' T cell vaccine responses reportedly looked partly convergent, partly personalized.

This receptor was taken from a woman aged 18-29 years in good health. What was sequenced was PBMCs. The genes are TRBV7-2 and TRBJ2-5; 7 nucleotides align to TRBD2. The CDR3 region is CASSPPSGLGETQYF. As DNA, the CDR3 is TGTGCCAGCAGCCCCCCTAGCGGACTCGGCGAGACCCAGTACTTC.